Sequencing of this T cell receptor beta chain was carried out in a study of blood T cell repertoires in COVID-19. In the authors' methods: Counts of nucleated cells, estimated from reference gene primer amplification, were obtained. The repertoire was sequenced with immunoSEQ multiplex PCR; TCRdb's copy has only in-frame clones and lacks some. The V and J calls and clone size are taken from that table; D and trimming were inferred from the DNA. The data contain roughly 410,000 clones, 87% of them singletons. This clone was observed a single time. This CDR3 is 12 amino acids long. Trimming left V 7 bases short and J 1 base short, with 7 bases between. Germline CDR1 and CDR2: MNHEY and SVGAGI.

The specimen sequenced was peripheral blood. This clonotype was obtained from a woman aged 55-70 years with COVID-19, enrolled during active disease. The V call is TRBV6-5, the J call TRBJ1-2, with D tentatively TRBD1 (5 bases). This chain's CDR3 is CASKQGNYGYTF. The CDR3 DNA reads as TGTGCCAGCAAGCAGGGTAACTATGGCTACACCTTC.